This entry lists 16 T cell receptor beta chains sequenced from one sample in a study of blood T cell repertoires in COVID-19. Clones were read by immunoSEQ multiplex PCR, and TCRdb kept only the in-frame ones, dropping some. The sample contains approximately 260,000 clones, approximately 84% of which appear only once. The sequencing input was PBMCs or T cells enriched from blood (not recorded which). The receptors come from a woman aged 40 to 50 with acute COVID-19.

V usage is TRBV5-1 and J usage is TRBJ2-7, with D maybe TRBD2 (5 bases). V shed 4 bases and J shed 6 bases, with 14 bases lying between them. The germline V gene encodes CDR1 SGHRS and CDR2 YFSETQ. The CDR3 contains 13 residues. The CDR3 coding sequence is TGCGCCAGCAGCGTCGGGGTAACAAGCGAGCAGTACTTC. This codes for CASSVGVTSEQYF.

The table lists this clone with a count of one. The gene calls are TRBV2 and TRBJ1-1; the D is unclear. Germline CDR1 is SNHLY and CDR2 is FYNNEI. The CDR3 has 11 residues. Trimming removed 5 bases from V and 10 bases from J, with 11 bases in between. In DNA, the CDR3 is TGTGCCAGCAGTACACAGTTACGAGCTTTCTTT. This sequence encodes CASSTQLRAFF.

The rearrangement links TRBV3-1 (or the pseudogene TRBV3-2) to TRBJ2-7, with 8 bases identical to TRBD2. This CDR3 has 17 residues. Trimming removed 2 bases from V and 2 bases from J; junction bases left unmatched: 11. Germline CDR1 and CDR2: LGHDT and YNNKEL (reference sequence). In DNA form, the CDR3 reads TGTGCCAGCAGCCAAACGGGACTAGTCAAAGGCCCCTACGAGCAGTACTTC. Translated: CASSQTGLVKGPYEQYF.

V is TRBV14 and J is TRBJ2-5; 12 bases map to TRBD2. J was trimmed by 1 base and V by 3 bases; bases with no gene match: 3. Germline V gene data show CDR1 as SGHDN and CDR2 as FVKESK. CDR3 length: 16 amino acids. CDR3 protein: CASSQPGLAGQETQYF. Written as DNA, the CDR3 is TGTGCCAGCAGCCAGCCGGGACTAGCGGGCCAAGAGACCCAGTACTTC.

The J gene is TRBJ2-7, the V gene TRBV10-2; TRBD2 matches 10 bases. CDR3 length: 17 residues. V shed 9 bases and J 5 bases; nucleotides not matched to a gene: 19. Germline assignment: CDR1 WSHSY and CDR2 SAAADI. CDR3: CASTSGEEQRGRDEQYF. DNA for the CDR3: TGCGCCAGTACTAGCGGGGAGGAGCAGAGGGGGAGGGACGAGCAGTACTTC.

This clone showed up just a few times. V is TRBV2 and J is TRBJ2-7, with TRBD2 as a possible D gene (6 bases). V dropped 4 bases and J dropped 2 bases, with 9 bases sitting between them. Germline CDR1 and CDR2: SNHLY and FYNNEI. This CDR3 region has 13 residues. DNA for the CDR3: TGTGCCAGCAGTGCGGGCGGGACCTACGAGCAGTACTTC. It encodes CASSAGGTYEQYF.

This clone was seen a few times. The chain is built from TRBV6-5 and TRBJ2-7; TRBD1 matches 7 bases. The ends lost 0 bases at V and 6 bases at J; junction bases unmatched: 11. In germline, CDR1 is MNHEY, CDR2 SVGAGI. The CDR3 length is 16 residues. CDR3 coding DNA: TGTGCCAGCAGTTACTCTATACAAGGGACAGCTTCCGAGCAGTACTTC. This sequence encodes CASSYSIQGTASEQYF.

The chain has TRBV5-1 and TRBJ2-1, with a tentative D call TRBD2 (7 bases). The CDR3 extends over 17 amino acids. Trimming removed 4 bases at V and 4 bases at J, with 21 bases between. Per germline, CDR1 SGHRS and CDR2 YFSETQ. The CDR3 DNA reads as TGCGCCAGCAGCCCGAGTGCTAGCGGAGGGGGGTACAATGAGCAGTTCTTC. Translated, it gives CASSPSASGGGYNEQFF.

This clone was found a few times. In DNA form, the CDR3 reads TGTGCCAGCAGCGGACCCGGGACAGAAAATGAGCAGTTCTTC. This encodes CASSGPGTENEQFF. The chain couples TRBV7-9 to TRBJ2-1; TRBD1 agrees at 7 bases. The CDR3 is 14 amino acids. The junction had 8 bases not matched to a gene; V was cut back by 5 bases and J by 7 bases. Germline CDR1 SEHNR, CDR2 FQNEAQ (reference sequence).

The J gene is TRBJ1-5, the V gene TRBV5-4; 8 positions match TRBD1. J was trimmed by 3 bases and V by 2 bases; bases with no gene match: 4. Germline assignment: CDR1 SGHNT and CDR2 YYREEE (reference sequence). The CDR3 runs to 15 residues. The CDR3, as DNA: TGTGCCAGCAGCTTAGGGACAGGCGTCAATCAGCCCCAGCATTTT. Protein product: CASSLGTGVNQPQHF. The full variable domain, with the rest looked up from reference TRBV5-4 and TRBJ1-5, is ETGVTQSPTHLIKTRGQQVTLRCSSQSGHNTVSWYQQALGQGPQFIFQYYREEENGRGNFPPRFSGLQFPNYSSELNVNALELDDSALYLCASSLGTGVNQPQHFGDGTRLSIL.

The chain couples TRBV11-2 to TRBJ1-1; D gene ambiguous. V lost 7 bases to trimming and J lost 3 bases, with 12 bases between them. The CDR3 totals 13 residues. Per the germline V gene, CDR1 is SGHAT and CDR2 is FQNNGV. DNA for the CDR3: TGTGCCAGCACCGCGACACTTGACACTGAAGCTTTCTTT. Protein product: CASTATLDTEAFF.

This clone showed up many times. The V call is TRBV5-6, the J call TRBJ1-2, with TRBD1 identical over 10 bases. CDR3 length: 14 amino acids. Looked up from germline, CDR1 is SGHDT and CDR2 is YYEEEE. With 4 bases clipped from V and 7 bases from J, the junction kept 7 bases outside the gene matches. In DNA form, the CDR3 reads TGTGCCAGCAGCGGGACAGGGGCTCGGAGTGGCTACACCTTC. Its protein is CASSGTGARSGYTF. Complete variable domain (other parts from reference TRBV5-6 and TRBJ1-2): DAGVTQSPTHLIKTRGQQVTLRCSPKSGHDTVSWYQQALGQGPQFIFQYYEEEERQRGNFPDRFSGHQFPNYSSELNVNALLLGDSALYLCASSGTGARSGYTFGSGTRLTVV.

The chain uses TRBV5-1 and TRBJ1-1, with D maybe TRBD1 (5 bases). The CDR3 extends over 13 amino acids. CDR1 and CDR2 from the germline V gene are SGHRS and YFSETQ. Trimming shortened V by 3 bases and J by 4 bases, and 10 bases separated the two germline ends. CDR3 DNA sequence: TGCGCCAGCAGCTATTTGGGGCCCACTGAAGCTTTCTTT. Translated, it gives CASSYLGPTEAFF.

The chain couples TRBV19 to TRBJ2-1; 11 positions match TRBD2. Germline V CDR1 and CDR2: LNHDA, SQIVND (reference sequence). The CDR3 runs 16 residues. V shed 6 bases, J shed 2 bases, and the junction held 6 bases outside the gene matches. CDR3 bases: TGTGCCAGTAGATTTACGGGACTAGCGGCCTACAATGAGCAGTTCTTC. Encoded protein: CASRFTGLAAYNEQFF.

The chain joins TRBV27 to TRBJ2-7; 12 bases are a match to TRBD2. This CDR3 comprises 15 residues. The V gene end was trimmed by 7 bases and the J gene end by 4 bases; junction bases not matched to a gene: 8. Per the germline V gene, CDR1 is MNHEY and CDR2 is SMNVEV (reference sequence). In nucleotides, the CDR3 is TGTGCCAGCATCGGACTAGCGGGAACGATTTACGAGCAGTACTTC. Translated: CASIGLAGTIYEQYF.

The CDR3 loop is CATSDRRTQETQYF. The CDR3 coding sequence is TGTGCCACCAGTGATAGACGGACTCAAGAGACCCAGTACTTC. The chain couples TRBV24-1 to TRBJ2-5, with D tentatively TRBD2 (5 bases). CDR3 size: 14 residues. Germline CDR1 reads KGHDR; CDR2 reads SFDVKD. Between the trimmed V and J ends, which lost 3 bases and 2 bases, there was a span of 9 bases.